This entry lists 26 T cell receptor beta chains sequenced from one sample in a study of control samples from healthy donors and cancer patients. The method was immunoSEQ multiplex PCR; TCRdb's version includes in-frame clones alone and lacks a portion of them. The data hold about 170,000 clones, with over 85% observed a single time. Sample: blood. The receptors here all came from a woman between 55 and 75 years old in good health.

The chain is built from TRBV5-1 and TRBJ1-5; TRBD1 agrees at 8 bases. V gave up 4 bases and J gave up 6 bases; unmatched junction bases: 6. Germline CDR1 and CDR2: SGHRS and YFSETQ. The CDR3 is made up of 14 amino acids. CDR3 region: CASSPGQGGQPQHF. DNA for the CDR3: TGCGCCAGCAGCCCCGGACAGGGAGGTCAGCCCCAGCATTTT.

The V and J genes are TRBV5-5 and TRBJ2-7; 8 bases map to TRBD1. V trimming: 3 bases; J trimming: 4 bases; junction bases outside the gene matches: 9. Germline V gene sequence: CDR1 SGHKS, CDR2 YYEKEE (reference sequence). The CDR3 is 15 residues long. The CDR3 region is CASSWTGFSLYEQYF. The CDR3 bases are TGTGCCAGCAGCTGGACAGGGTTTTCTTTGTACGAGCAGTACTTC.

The chain links TRBV30 to TRBJ1-6; TRBD1 agrees at 12 bases. The V and J ends lost 2 bases and 13 bases, in that order; junction bases with no gene match: 3. The CDR3 contains 13 residues. Germline V lookup: CDR1 GTSNPN, CDR2 SVGIG (reference sequence). CDR3 in DNA: TGTGCCTGGAGTCCGGGACAGGGGGCTCCCCTCCACTTT. Protein product: CAWSPGQGAPLHF. Filled out from reference TRBV30 and TRBJ1-6, the complete variable domain reads SQTIHQWPATLVQPVGSPLSLECTVEGTSNPNLYWYRQAAGRGLQLLFYSVGIGQISSEVPQNLSASRPQDRQFILSSKKLLLSDSGFYLCAWSPGQGAPLHFGNGTRLTVT.

The chain links TRBV27 to TRBJ1-6, with TRBD1 matching over 9 bases. The CDR3 is 17 amino acids. The germline CDR1 and CDR2 sequences are MNHEY and SMNVEV (reference sequence). J lost 7 bases, V lost 2 bases, and 9 bases had no gene match. The CDR3 coding sequence is TGTGCCAGCAGTTTAGACCCACAGGGGGCATGGAATTCACCCCTCCACTTT. Its protein product is CASSLDPQGAWNSPLHF.

Here the CDR3 reads CSVVPLRGMLNTEAFF. CDR3 nucleotide sequence: TGCAGCGTTGTTCCGCTTCGGGGGATGTTGAACACTGAAGCTTTCTTT. This chain uses TRBV29-1 with TRBJ1-1, with TRBD1 as a possible D gene (5 bases). Trimming cost V 4 bases and J 0 bases, with 18 bases left between them. The CDR3 is 16 amino acids. CDR1 is SQVTM, CDR2 ANQGSEA, per germline.

The V gene is TRBV5-1, the J gene TRBJ2-2; D is undetermined. The V and J ends lost 4 bases and 9 bases respectively, with 7 bases between them. Per germline, CDR1 SGHRS and CDR2 YFSETQ. The CDR3 has 11 residues. The CDR3 reads CASSPDRELFF. The CDR3 DNA reads TGCGCCAGCAGCCCGGACCGGGAGCTGTTTTTT.

This chain connects TRBV7-9 to TRBJ2-3, with D unclear. Germline CDR1 is SEHNR and CDR2 is FQNEAQ (reference sequence). The CDR3 length is 14 residues. V lost 0 bases and J lost 5, with 9 bases in between. CDR3 in amino acids: CASSLATFQDTQYF. The CDR3 DNA reads as TGTGCCAGCAGCTTAGCAACATTTCAAGATACGCAGTATTTT.

The rearrangement joins TRBV5-1 to TRBJ2-5; 12 bases align to TRBD2. V trimming: 0 bases; J trimming: 5 bases; junction bases outside the gene matches: 5. CDR3 size: 16 residues. CDR1 and CDR2 (germline): SGHRS, YFSETQ. This CDR3 is CASSLALAGGRETQYF. Here the CDR3 DNA reads TGCGCCAGCAGCTTGGCACTAGCGGGGGGCAGGGAGACCCAGTACTTC.

The gene calls are TRBV5-4 and TRBJ2-7; TRBD2 aligns across 14 bases. This CDR3 is built from 17 residues. Germline V CDR1 and CDR2: SGHNT, YYREEE (reference sequence). V trimming: 2 bases; J trimming: 2 bases; junction bases outside the gene matches: 6. CDR3 nucleotides: TGTGCCAGCAGCTTCAGGACTAGCGGGGGGCCAACCTACGAGCAGTACTTC. Amino acids: CASSFRTSGGPTYEQYF.

The chain has TRBV5-1 and TRBJ2-7; possible D gene TRBD1, 6 bases. V was cut by 1 base and J by 6 bases, with 11 bases left in between. The CDR3 is 13 residues long. Germline values: CDR1 SGHRS, CDR2 YFSETQ. The CDR3 DNA is TGCGCCAGCAGCTTGATATCAGGGGCCGAGCAGTACTTC. It encodes CASSLISGAEQYF.

The chain uses TRBV5-1 and TRBJ1-2; no clear D. V lost 3 bases and J 4 bases, leaving 16 bases between the germline ends. Germline CDR1 reads SGHRS; CDR2 reads YFSETQ. The CDR3 sequence is 15 residues long. The CDR3 coding sequence is TGCGCCAGCAGCTCCTCCAAAAACGGCGGCTATGGCTACACCTTC. This encodes CASSSSKNGGYGYTF.

V and J are TRBV6-6 and TRBJ2-4; TRBD1 might be the D (5 bases). The V end was cut by 7 bases, the J end by 7 bases, with 20 bases between. The CDR3 runs 15 residues. From germline, CDR1 is MNHNY and CDR2 SVGAGI (reference sequence). DNA of the CDR3: TGTGCCAGCATGAACCAGGGTGTTGGTGTCAACATTCAGTACTTC. This codes for CASMNQGVGVNIQYF.

The chain combines TRBV3-1 (or the pseudogene TRBV3-2) with TRBJ2-3; 7 nucleotides align to TRBD1. This CDR3 is built from 14 residues. Trimming removed 4 bases from V and 4 bases from J; junction bases left unmatched: 5. The germline V gene has CDR1 LGHDT and CDR2 YNNKEL (reference sequence). CDR3 loop: CASSLGQAPDTQYF. DNA of the CDR3: TGTGCCAGCAGCCTCGGACAGGCTCCAGATACGCAGTATTTT.

The genes are TRBV5-1 and TRBJ1-1; 9 bases are shared with TRBD1. Trimming at V came to 3 bases and at J to 0 bases, leaving 15 bases not matched to a gene. CDR1 SGHRS and CDR2 YFSETQ come from the germline V gene. The CDR3 is 19 residues long. The chain's CDR3 is CASSSRSDRGVELNTEAFF. Written as DNA, the CDR3 is TGCGCCAGCAGCTCACGATCGGACAGGGGAGTTGAGTTGAACACTGAAGCTTTCTTT.

This rearrangement joins TRBV7-8 to TRBJ2-7; D gene ambiguous. Germline V gene lookup returns CDR1 SGHVS and CDR2 FQNEAQ. V lost 5 bases and J 2 bases, leaving 7 bases between the germline ends. The CDR3 extends over 12 amino acids. Here the CDR3 reads CASSPQTYEQYF. The CDR3 DNA sequence: TGTGCCAGCAGCCCTCAGACCTACGAGCAGTACTTC.

This rearrangement joins TRBV5-1 to TRBJ1-5; a possible D gene is TRBD1 (6 bases). Germline values: CDR1 SGHRS, CDR2 YFSETQ. Trimming took 0 bases from V and 4 from J, leaving 8 bases between them. The CDR3 spans 14 residues. This CDR3 is CASSLGTENQPQHF. CDR3 DNA: TGCGCCAGCAGCTTGGGGACAGAAAATCAGCCCCAGCATTTT.

The chain carries TRBV4-3 and TRBJ2-7, with D perhaps matching TRBD1 (6 bases). CDR1 and CDR2 (germline): LGHNA, YSLEER. V lost 1 base to trimming and J lost 3 bases, with 16 bases between them. This CDR3 region has 16 residues. CDR3 sequence: CASSQVVDSPFYEQYF. In DNA, the CDR3 is TGCGCCAGCAGCCAAGTGGTGGACAGTCCTTTCTACGAGCAGTACTTC.

The J gene is TRBJ1-4, the V gene TRBV5-1; D perhaps matches TRBD1 (5 bases). V shed 4 bases and J shed 7 bases, with 17 bases lying between them. Germline values: CDR1 SGHRS, CDR2 YFSETQ. This CDR3 is 15 amino acids long. The CDR3 DNA is TGCGCCAGCAGCGGGCCTGCGGGGGGAGGTGAAAAACTGTTTTTT. It yields the protein CASSGPAGGGEKLFF.

The rearrangement joins TRBV18 to TRBJ2-7, with D possibly being TRBD2 (6 bases). Trimming stripped 5 bases from V and 2 bases from J, with 13 bases between. The CDR3 totals 14 residues. Germline V gives CDR1 KGHSH, CDR2 LQKENI. DNA for the CDR3: TGTGCCAGCTCAGGCCCCGGGGGTGCCTACGAGCAGTACTTC. Translation gives CASSGPGGAYEQYF. The full variable domain, in which reference TRBV18 and TRBJ2-7 provide the parts outside the CDR3, is NAGVMQNPRHLVRRRGQEARLRCSPMKGHSHVYWYRQLPEEGLKFMVYLQKENIIDESGMPKERFSAEFPKEGPSILRIQQVVRGDSAAYFCASSGPGGAYEQYFGPGTRLTVT.

The chain couples TRBV10-1 to TRBJ2-1, with 8 bases aligning to TRBD2. V lost 1 base to trimming and J lost 10 bases; unmatched junction nucleotides: 12. The CDR3 sequence is 16 residues long. Per germline, CDR1 WNHNN and CDR2 SYGVQD (reference sequence). CDR3 nucleotides: TGCGCCAGCAGTGAGTATCGCACTAGCGGCCCGGCCGAGCAGTTCTTC. Residues: CASSEYRTSGPAEQFF.

The chain joins TRBV5-1 to TRBJ2-7, with a tentative D call TRBD2 (7 bases). The CDR3 runs to 15 residues. Trimming cost V 0 bases and J 4 bases, with 14 bases left between them. Germline-derived CDR1 and CDR2 are SGHRS and YFSETQ. The CDR3 coding sequence is TGCGCCAGCAGCTTGGCAGGGGAGGGCCGGTACGAGCAGTACTTC. Translating gives CASSLAGEGRYEQYF.

V is TRBV7-2 and J is TRBJ2-1; the D gene is possibly TRBD1 (7 bases). With 3 bases removed from V and 10 bases from J, the gap between germline ends came to 10 bases. Germline CDR1 and CDR2: SGHTA and FQGNSA. The CDR3 totals 12 residues. CDR3 DNA sequence: TGTGCCAGCAGCTTCCCAGGGGGGGAGCAGTTCTTC. Protein product: CASSFPGGEQFF.

The rearrangement uses TRBV30 and TRBJ1-3; D remains unclear. Per germline, CDR1 GTSNPN and CDR2 SVGIG (reference sequence). Trimming removed 1 base from V and 3 bases from J, with 7 bases in between. The CDR3 is made up of 13 amino acids. The CDR3 bases are TGTGCCTGGAGTGGTGACTTTGGAAACACCATATATTTT. Protein: CAWSGDFGNTIYF.

The count of this clone is one. V gene TRBV7-9 combines with J gene TRBJ1-4; D perhaps matches TRBD1 (5 bases). CDR1 and CDR2 (germline): SEHNR, FQNEAQ (reference sequence). The CDR3 has 16 residues. Trimming took off 5 bases at V and 8 bases at J, with 21 bases between the two ends. CDR3 amino acids: CASSPQRYRSHEKLFF. The CDR3 DNA sequence: TGTGCCAGCAGCCCTCAAAGGTACAGGTCACACGAAAAACTGTTTTTT.

This rearrangement joins TRBV24-1 to TRBJ2-1; D not certain. V lost 0 bases, J lost 8 bases, and 7 bases lay in between. Germline CDR1 is KGHDR and CDR2 is SFDVKD. The CDR3 loop spans 13 amino acids. The CDR3, as DNA: TGTGCCACCAGTGATTTGGAAAGGGATGAGCAGTTCTTC. Translated: CATSDLERDEQFF.

The chain employs TRBV1 and TRBJ1-1. TRBV1 is a known pseudogene. This CDR3 contains 14 residues. The CDR3 loop is CTSRHILGHTEAFF. CDR3 nucleotide sequence: TGCACCAGCAGGCACATTCTCGGGCACACTGAAGCTTTCTTT.